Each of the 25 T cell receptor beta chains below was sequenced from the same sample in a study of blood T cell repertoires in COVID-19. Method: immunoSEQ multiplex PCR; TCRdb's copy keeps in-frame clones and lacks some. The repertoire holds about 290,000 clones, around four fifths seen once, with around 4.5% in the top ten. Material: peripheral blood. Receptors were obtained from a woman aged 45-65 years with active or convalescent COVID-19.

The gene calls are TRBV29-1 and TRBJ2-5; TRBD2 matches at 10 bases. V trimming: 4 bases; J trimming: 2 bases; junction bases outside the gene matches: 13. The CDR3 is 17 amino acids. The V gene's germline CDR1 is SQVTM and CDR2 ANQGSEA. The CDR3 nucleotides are TGCAGCGTTGCCGGGCTGAGACTAGCGGGTTTACAAGAGACCCAGTACTTC. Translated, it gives CSVAGLRLAGLQETQYF.

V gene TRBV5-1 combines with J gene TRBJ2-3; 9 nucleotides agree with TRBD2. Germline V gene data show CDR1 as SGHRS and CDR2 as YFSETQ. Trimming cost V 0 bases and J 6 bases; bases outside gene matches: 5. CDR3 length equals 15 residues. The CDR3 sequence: CASSLASGIPDTQYF. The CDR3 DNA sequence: TGCGCCAGCAGCTTGGCTAGCGGGATCCCCGATACGCAGTATTTT.

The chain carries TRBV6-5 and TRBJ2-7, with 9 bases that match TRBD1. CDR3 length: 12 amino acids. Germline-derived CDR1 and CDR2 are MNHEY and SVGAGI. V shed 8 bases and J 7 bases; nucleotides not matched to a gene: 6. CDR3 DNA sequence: TGTGCCAGCGCGAGGACAGGGGCGGAGCAGTACTTC. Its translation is CASARTGAEQYF.

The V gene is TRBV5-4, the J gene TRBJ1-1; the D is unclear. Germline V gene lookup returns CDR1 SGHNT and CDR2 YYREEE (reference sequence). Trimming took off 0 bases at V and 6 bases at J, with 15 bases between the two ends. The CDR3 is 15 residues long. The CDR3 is CASSLAKGGGAEAFF. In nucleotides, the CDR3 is TGTGCCAGCAGCTTGGCCAAGGGCGGCGGGGCTGAAGCTTTCTTT.

The CDR3 here is CASRTSGLHTGELFF. CDR3 sequence (DNA): TGTGCCAGCCGGACTAGCGGGTTGCACACCGGGGAGCTGTTTTTT. V usage is TRBV19 and J usage is TRBJ2-2; 11 bases map to TRBD2. The CDR3 is 15 amino acids. CDR1 is LNHDA and CDR2 is SQIVND in the germline V gene (reference sequence). V was clipped by 9 bases and J by 3 bases; unmatched bases: 6. Drawing the rest from reference TRBV19 and TRBJ2-2, the complete variable domain is DGGITQSPKYLFRKEGQNVTLSCEQNLNHDAMYWYRQDPGQGLRLIYYSQIVNDFQKGDIAEGYSVSREKKESFPLTVTSAQKNPTAFYLCASRTSGLHTGELFFGEGSRLTVL.

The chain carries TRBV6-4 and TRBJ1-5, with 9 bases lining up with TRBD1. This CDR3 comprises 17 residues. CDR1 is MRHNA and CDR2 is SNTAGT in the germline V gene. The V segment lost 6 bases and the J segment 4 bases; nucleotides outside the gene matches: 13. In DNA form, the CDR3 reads TGTGCCAGCAGGGGACAGGGTTGGTGGGGGCCAAATCAGCCCCAGCATTTT. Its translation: CASRGQGWWGPNQPQHF.

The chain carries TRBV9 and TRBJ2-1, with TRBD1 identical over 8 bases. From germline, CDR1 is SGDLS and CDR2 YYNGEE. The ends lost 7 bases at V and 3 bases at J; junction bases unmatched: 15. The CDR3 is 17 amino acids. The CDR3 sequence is CASLTPRRDRIYNEQFF. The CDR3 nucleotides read TGTGCCAGCTTAACACCCCGCCGGGACAGGATCTACAATGAGCAGTTCTTC.

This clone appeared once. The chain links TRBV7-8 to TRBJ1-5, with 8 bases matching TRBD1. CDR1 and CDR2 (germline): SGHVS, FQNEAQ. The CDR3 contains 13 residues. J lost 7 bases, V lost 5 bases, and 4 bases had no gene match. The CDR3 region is CASSTPGGQPQHF. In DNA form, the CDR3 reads TGTGCCAGCAGCACCCCAGGGGGCCAGCCCCAGCATTTT.

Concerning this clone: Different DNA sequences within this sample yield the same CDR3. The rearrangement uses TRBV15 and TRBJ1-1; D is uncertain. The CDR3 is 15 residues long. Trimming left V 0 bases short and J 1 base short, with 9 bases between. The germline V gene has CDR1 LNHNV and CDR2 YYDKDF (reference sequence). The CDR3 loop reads CATSRDLAGNTEAFF. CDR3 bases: TGTGCCACCAGCAGAGATCTAGCAGGGAACACTGAAGCTTTCTTT.

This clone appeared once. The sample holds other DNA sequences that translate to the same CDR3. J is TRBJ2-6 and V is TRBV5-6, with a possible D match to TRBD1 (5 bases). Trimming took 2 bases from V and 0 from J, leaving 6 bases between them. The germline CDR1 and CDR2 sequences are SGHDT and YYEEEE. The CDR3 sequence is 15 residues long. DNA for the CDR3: TGTGCCAGCAGCTTAGGGGTCTCTGGGGCCAACGTCCTGACTTTC. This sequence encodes CASSLGVSGANVLTF.

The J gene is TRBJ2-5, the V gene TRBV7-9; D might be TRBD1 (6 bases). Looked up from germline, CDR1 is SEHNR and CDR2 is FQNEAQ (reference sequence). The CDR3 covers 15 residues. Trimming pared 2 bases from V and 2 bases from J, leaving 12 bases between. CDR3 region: CASSLLGAQQETQYF. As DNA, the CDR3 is TGTGCCAGCAGCTTACTGGGGGCACAACAAGAGACCCAGTACTTC.

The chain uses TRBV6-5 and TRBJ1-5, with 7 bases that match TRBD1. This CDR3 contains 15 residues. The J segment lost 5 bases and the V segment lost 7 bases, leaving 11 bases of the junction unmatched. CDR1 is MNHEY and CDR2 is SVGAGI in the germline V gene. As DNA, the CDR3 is TGTGCCAGCACCGGGGGAAGACAGGGCCATCAGCCCCAGCATTTT. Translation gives CASTGGRQGHQPQHF.

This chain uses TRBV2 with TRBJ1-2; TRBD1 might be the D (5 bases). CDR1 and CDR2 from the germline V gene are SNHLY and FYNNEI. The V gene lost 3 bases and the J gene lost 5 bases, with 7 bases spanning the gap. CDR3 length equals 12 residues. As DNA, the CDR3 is TGTGCCAGCAGTGAGGGGGGTTATGGCTACACCTTC. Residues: CASSEGGYGYTF.

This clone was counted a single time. The CDR3 is CSAGTGNTEAFF. The CDR3 DNA is TGCAGCGCCGGGACAGGGAACACTGAAGCTTTCTTT. The rearrangement uses TRBV29-1 and TRBJ1-1; 8 bases map to TRBD1. Germline CDR1 is SQVTM and CDR2 is ANQGSEA. Unmatched junction bases numbered 2, after V lost 7 bases and J lost 1 base. The CDR3 contains 12 residues. Complete variable domain (other parts from reference TRBV29-1 and TRBJ1-1): SAVISQKPSRDICQRGTSLTIQCQVDSQVTMMFWYRQQPGQSLTLIATANQGSEATYESGFVIDKFPISRPNLTFSTLTVSNMSPEDSSIYLCSAGTGNTEAFFGQGTRLTVV.

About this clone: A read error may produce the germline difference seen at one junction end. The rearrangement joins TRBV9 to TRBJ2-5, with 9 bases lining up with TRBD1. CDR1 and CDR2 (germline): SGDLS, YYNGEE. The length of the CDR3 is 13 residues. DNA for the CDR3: TGTGCCAGCAGCGCTCGGGACAGGGAGAGCCAGTACTTC. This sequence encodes CASSARDRESQYF.

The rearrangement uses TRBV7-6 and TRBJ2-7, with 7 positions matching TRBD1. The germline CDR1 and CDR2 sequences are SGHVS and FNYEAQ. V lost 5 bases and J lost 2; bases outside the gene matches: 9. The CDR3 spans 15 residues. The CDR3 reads CASSQNRGQTYEQYF. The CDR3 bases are TGTGCCAGCAGCCAAAACAGGGGACAAACCTACGAGCAGTACTTC.

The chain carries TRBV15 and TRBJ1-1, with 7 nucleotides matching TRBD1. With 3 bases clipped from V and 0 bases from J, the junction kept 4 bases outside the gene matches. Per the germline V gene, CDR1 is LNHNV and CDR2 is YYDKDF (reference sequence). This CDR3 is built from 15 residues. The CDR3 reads CATSRGDSMNTEAFF. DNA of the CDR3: TGTGCCACCAGCAGGGGGGACAGCATGAACACTGAAGCTTTCTTT.

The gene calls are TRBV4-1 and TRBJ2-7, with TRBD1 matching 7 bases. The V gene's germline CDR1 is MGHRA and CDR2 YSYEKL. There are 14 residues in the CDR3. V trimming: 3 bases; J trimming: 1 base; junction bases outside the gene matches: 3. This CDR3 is CASSQGTVSYEQYF. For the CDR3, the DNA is TGCGCCAGCAGCCAGGGGACAGTTTCCTACGAGCAGTACTTC.

CDR3 amino acids: CASSSWWASGTTDTQYF. CDR3 nucleotides: TGTGCCAGCAGCTCCTGGTGGGCTAGCGGGACCACAGATACGCAGTATTTT. V and J are TRBV5-6 and TRBJ2-3; 9 nucleotides match TRBD2. The CDR3 is 17 residues long. Germline CDR1 reads SGHDT; CDR2 reads YYEEEE. V was clipped by 3 bases and J by 2 bases; unmatched bases: 10.

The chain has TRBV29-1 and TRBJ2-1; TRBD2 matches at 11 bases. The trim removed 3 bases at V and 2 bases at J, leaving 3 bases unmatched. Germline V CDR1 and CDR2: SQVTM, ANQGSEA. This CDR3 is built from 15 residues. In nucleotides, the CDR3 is TGCAGCGTTGAGGGACTAGCGGCGGCCTACAATGAGCAGTTCTTC. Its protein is CSVEGLAAAYNEQFF.

For the CDR3, the DNA is TGTGCCAGTAACCCTCAGGGATCCTCTAATCAGCCCCAGCATTTT. It encodes CASNPQGSSNQPQHF. The V and J genes are TRBV19 and TRBJ1-5; tentatively, D is TRBD1 (5 bases). V lost 7 bases and J 4 bases, leaving 17 bases between the germline ends. The length of the CDR3 is 15 residues. Germline values: CDR1 LNHDA, CDR2 SQIVND (reference sequence).

DNA of the CDR3: TGCAGCGTTCTTAGCCGGGGAGAGACCCAGTACTTC. Translated, it gives CSVLSRGETQYF. This chain links TRBV29-1 with TRBJ2-5, with a possible D match to TRBD2 (5 bases). V was cut by 5 bases and J by 4 bases, with 11 bases left in between. The V gene's germline CDR1 is SQVTM and CDR2 ANQGSEA. This CDR3 comprises 12 residues. Looking up the rest from reference TRBV29-1 and TRBJ2-5 gives the full variable domain: SAVISQKPSRDICQRGTSLTIQCQVDSQVTMMFWYRQQPGQSLTLIATANQGSEATYESGFVIDKFPISRPNLTFSTLTVSNMSPEDSSIYLCSVLSRGETQYFGPGTRLLVL.

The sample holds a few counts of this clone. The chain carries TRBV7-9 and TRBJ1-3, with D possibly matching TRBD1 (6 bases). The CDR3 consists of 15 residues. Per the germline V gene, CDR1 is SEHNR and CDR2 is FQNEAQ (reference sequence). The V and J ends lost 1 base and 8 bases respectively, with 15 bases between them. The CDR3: CASSLDRVRRDTIYF. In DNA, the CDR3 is TGTGCCAGCAGCTTAGACAGGGTACGGCGTGACACCATATATTTT.

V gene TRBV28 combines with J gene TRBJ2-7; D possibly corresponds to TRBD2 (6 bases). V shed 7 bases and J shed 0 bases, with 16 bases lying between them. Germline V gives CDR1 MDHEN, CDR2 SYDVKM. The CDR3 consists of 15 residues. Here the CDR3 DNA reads TGTGCCAGCACTATCCCGGGACTTAGCTCCTACGAGCAGTACTTC. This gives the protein CASTIPGLSSYEQYF.

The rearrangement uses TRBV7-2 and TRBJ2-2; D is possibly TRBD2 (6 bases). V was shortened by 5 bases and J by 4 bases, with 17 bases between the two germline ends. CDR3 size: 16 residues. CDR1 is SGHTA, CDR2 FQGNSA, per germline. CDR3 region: CASSKRGDRVTGELFF. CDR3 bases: TGTGCCAGCAGCAAGCGCGGGGATCGCGTCACCGGGGAGCTGTTTTTT.